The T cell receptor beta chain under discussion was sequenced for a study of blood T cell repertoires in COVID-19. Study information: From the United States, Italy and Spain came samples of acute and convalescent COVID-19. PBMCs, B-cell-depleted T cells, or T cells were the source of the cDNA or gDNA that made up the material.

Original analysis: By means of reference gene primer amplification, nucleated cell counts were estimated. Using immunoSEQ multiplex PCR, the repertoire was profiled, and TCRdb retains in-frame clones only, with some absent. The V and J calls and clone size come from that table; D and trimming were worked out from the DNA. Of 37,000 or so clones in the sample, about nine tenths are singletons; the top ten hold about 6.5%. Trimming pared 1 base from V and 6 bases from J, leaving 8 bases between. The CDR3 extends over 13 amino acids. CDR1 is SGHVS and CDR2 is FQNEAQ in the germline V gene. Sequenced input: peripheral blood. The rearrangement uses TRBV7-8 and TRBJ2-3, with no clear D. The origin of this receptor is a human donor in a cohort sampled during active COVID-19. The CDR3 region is CASSLDRPDTQYF. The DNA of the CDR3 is TGTGCCAGCAGCTTAGATCGTCCGGATACGCAGTATTTT.